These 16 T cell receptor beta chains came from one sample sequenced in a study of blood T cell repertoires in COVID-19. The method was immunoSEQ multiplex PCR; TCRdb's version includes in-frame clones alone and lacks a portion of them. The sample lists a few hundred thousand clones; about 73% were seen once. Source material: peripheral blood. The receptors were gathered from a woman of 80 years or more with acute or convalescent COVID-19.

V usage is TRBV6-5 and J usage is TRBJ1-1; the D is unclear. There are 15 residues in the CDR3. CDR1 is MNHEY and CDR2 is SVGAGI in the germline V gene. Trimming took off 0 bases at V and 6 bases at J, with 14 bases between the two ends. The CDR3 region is CASSYSGWVGAEAFF. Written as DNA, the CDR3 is TGTGCCAGCAGTTACTCAGGTTGGGTCGGGGCTGAAGCTTTCTTT.

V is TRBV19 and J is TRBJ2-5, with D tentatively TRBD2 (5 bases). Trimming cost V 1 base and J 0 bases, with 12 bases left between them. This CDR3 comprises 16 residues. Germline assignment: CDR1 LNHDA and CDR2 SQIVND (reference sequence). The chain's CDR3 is CASSIGRRQYQETQYF. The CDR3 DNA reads TGTGCCAGTAGTATAGGTAGGAGGCAGTACCAAGAGACCCAGTACTTC.

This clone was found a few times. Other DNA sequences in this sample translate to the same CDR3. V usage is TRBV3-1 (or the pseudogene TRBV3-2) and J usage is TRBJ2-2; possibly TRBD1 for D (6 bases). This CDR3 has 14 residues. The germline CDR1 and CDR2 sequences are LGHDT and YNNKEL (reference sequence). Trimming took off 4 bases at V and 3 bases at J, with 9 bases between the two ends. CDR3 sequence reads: CASSPTGYTGELFF. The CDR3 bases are TGTGCCAGCAGCCCGACAGGCTACACCGGGGAGCTGTTTTTT.

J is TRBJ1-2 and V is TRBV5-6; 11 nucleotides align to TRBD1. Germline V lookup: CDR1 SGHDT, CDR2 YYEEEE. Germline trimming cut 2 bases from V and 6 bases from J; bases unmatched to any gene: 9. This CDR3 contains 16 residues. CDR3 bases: TGTGCCAGCAGCTTTTTGGGGACAGGGGGAATGGATGGCTACACCTTC. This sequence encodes CASSFLGTGGMDGYTF.

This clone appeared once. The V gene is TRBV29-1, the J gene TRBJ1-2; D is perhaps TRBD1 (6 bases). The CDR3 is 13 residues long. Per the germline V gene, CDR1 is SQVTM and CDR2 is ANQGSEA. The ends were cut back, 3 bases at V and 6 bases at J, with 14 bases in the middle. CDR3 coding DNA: TGCAGCGTTGAGACAGGAGCACCAGATGGCTACACCTTC. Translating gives CSVETGAPDGYTF. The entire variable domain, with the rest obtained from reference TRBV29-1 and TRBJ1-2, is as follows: SAVISQKPSRDICQRGTSLTIQCQVDSQVTMMFWYRQQPGQSLTLIATANQGSEATYESGFVIDKFPISRPNLTFSTLTVSNMSPEDSSIYLCSVETGAPDGYTFGSGTRLTVV.

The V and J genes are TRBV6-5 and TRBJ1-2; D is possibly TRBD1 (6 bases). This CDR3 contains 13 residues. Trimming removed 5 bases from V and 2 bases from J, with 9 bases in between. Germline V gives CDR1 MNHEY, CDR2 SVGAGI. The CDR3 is CASSTGSNYGYTF. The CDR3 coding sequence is TGTGCCAGCAGTACAGGGTCCAACTATGGCTACACCTTC.

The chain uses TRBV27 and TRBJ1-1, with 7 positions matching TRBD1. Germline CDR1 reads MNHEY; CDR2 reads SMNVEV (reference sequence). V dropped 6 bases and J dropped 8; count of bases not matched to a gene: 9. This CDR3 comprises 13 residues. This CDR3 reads CASRVTGSLEAFF. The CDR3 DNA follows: TGTGCCAGCAGGGTGACAGGGTCCCTCGAAGCTTTCTTT.

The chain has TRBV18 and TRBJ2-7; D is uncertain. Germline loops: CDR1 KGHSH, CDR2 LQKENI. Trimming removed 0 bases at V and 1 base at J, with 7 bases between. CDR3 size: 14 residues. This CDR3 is CASSPPVRSYEQYF. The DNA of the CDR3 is TGTGCCAGCTCACCACCGGTTAGATCCTACGAGCAGTACTTC.

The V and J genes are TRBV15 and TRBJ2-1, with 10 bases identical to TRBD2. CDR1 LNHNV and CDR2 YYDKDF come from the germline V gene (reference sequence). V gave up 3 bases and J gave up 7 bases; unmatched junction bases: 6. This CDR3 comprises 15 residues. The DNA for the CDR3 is TGTGCCACCAGCAGGCAGCGGGGGGGCCGGAATGAGCAGTTCTTC. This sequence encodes CATSRQRGGRNEQFF.

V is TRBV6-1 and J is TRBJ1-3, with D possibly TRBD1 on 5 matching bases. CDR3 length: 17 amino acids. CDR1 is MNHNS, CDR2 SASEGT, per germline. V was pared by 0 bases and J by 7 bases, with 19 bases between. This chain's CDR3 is CASSEAGPGSSGNTIYF. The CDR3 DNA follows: TGTGCCAGCAGTGAAGCCGGGCCAGGGAGCAGCGGGAACACCATATATTTT.

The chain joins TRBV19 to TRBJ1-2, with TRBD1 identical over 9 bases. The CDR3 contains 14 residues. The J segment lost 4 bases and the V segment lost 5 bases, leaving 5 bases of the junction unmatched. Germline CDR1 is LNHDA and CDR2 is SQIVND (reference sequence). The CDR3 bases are TGTGCCAGTAGTCCGGACAGGGGTGGCTATGGCTACACCTTC. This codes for CASSPDRGGYGYTF.

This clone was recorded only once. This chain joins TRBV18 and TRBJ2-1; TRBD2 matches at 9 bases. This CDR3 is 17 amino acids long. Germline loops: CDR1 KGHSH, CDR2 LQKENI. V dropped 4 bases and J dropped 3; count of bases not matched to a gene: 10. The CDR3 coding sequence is TGTGCCAGCTCACTCTACCCCCCTAGCGGGGTCTACAATGAGCAGTTCTTC. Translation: CASSLYPPSGVYNEQFF. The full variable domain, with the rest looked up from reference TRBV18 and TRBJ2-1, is NAGVMQNPRHLVRRRGQEARLRCSPMKGHSHVYWYRQLPEEGLKFMVYLQKENIIDESGMPKERFSAEFPKEGPSILRIQQVVRGDSAAYFCASSLYPPSGVYNEQFFGPGTRLTVL.

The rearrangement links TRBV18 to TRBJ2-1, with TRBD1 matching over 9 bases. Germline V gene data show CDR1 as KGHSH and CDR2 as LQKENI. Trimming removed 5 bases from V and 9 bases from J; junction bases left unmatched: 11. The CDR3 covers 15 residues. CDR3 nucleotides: TGTGCCAGCTCAGCTTCGACAGGGGGGGTGATTGAGCAGTTCTTC. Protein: CASSASTGGVIEQFF.

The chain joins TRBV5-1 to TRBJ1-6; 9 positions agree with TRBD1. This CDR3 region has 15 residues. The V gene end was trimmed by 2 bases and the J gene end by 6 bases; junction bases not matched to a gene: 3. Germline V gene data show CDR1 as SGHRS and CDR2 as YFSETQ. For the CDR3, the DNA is TGCGCCAGCAGCTTTAGGACAGGGGCTAATTCACCCCTCCACTTT. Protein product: CASSFRTGANSPLHF.

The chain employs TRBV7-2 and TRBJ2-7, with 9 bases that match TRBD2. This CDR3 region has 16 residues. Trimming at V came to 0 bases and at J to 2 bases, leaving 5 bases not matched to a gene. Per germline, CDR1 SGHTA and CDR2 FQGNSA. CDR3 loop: CASSLALAGATYEQYF. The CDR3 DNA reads TGTGCCAGCAGCTTAGCCTTAGCGGGGGCAACCTACGAGCAGTACTTC.

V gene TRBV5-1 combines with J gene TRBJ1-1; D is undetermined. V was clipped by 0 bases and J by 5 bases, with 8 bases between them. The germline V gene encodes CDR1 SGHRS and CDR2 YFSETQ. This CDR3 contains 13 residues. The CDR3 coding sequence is TGCGCCAGCAGCTTGGGGGAGCGAACTGAAGCTTTCTTT. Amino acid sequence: CASSLGERTEAFF.